The 20 T cell receptor beta chains given below trace back to one sample, sequenced in a study of T cell repertoires in cytomegalovirus infection. TCRdb analysed the reads with MiXCR anew, one entry per CDR3 protein. The sample consists of under 850,000 distinct CDR3 sequences, 35% to 45% of them appearing once. The sample was PBMCs. These receptors were collected from a human donor in good health (CMV status not recorded). Some clones in this sample may be carry-over from other donors' samples.

The gene calls are TRBV5-1 and TRBJ1-1, with unresolved D. Trimming pared 1 base from V and 1 base from J, leaving 8 bases between. This CDR3 is 14 amino acids long. Per germline, CDR1 SGHRS and CDR2 YFSETQ. CDR3 region: CASSLRDWNTEAFF. CDR3 in DNA: TGCGCCAGCAGCTTGAGGGATTGGAACACTGAAGCTTTCTTT.

This rearrangement joins TRBV6-6 to TRBJ1-6; maybe TRBD1 (5 bases). The germline V and J ends were trimmed by 4 bases and 8 bases, with 15 bases remaining between them. Germline assignment: CDR1 MNHNY and CDR2 SVGAGI (reference sequence). This CDR3 spans 15 amino acids. The CDR3, as DNA: TGTGCCAGCAGTTCTGGGGGAGGGGTCTATTCACCCCTCCACTTT. Residues: CASSSGGGVYSPLHF.

This clonotype has more than one count but fewer than ten. V is TRBV19 and J is TRBJ1-1; D possibly corresponds to TRBD1 (6 bases). Germline V CDR1 and CDR2: LNHDA, SQIVND (reference sequence). V was cut by 7 bases and J by 9 bases, with 18 bases left in between. The CDR3 consists of 13 residues. CDR3 loop: CASTQTGPTQAFF. In DNA, the CDR3 is TGTGCCAGTACCCAGACAGGACCGACCCAAGCTTTCTTT.

The chain uses TRBV20-1 and TRBJ2-7; 7 bases fit TRBD2. Per germline, CDR1 DFQATT and CDR2 SNEGSKA (reference sequence). There are 15 residues in the CDR3. V shed 5 bases and J 0 bases; nucleotides not matched to a gene: 10. CDR3 sequence reads: CSASPERGASYEQYF. The CDR3 DNA follows: TGCAGTGCTTCGCCCGAGCGGGGCGCCTCCTACGAGCAGTACTTC.

This clonotype appeared many times. The rearrangement joins TRBV12-3 or TRBV12-4 to TRBJ1-4; D gene ambiguous. The CDR3 has 11 residues. Trimming took 2 bases from V and 7 from J, leaving 2 bases between them. Here the CDR3 reads CASSLTEKLFF. CDR3 sequence (DNA): TGTGCCAGCAGTTTAACTGAAAAACTGTTTTTT.

The rearrangement links TRBV15 to TRBJ1-6; D perhaps matches TRBD1 (6 bases). CDR3 length: 16 amino acids. Between the trimmed V and J ends, which lost 0 bases and 7 bases, there was a span of 13 bases. Germline V gene sequence: CDR1 LNHNV, CDR2 YYDKDF (reference sequence). CDR3 in amino acids: CATSRDRPTGNSPLHF. CDR3 in DNA: TGTGCCACCAGCAGAGACCGCCCCACAGGGAATTCACCCCTCCACTTT. Full variable domain (remainder filled in from reference TRBV15 and TRBJ1-6): DAMVIQNPRYQVTQFGKPVTLSCSQTLNHNVMYWYQQKSSQAPKLLFHYYDKDFNNEADTPDNFQSRRPNTSFCFLDIRSPGLGDTAMYLCATSRDRPTGNSPLHFGNGTRLTVT.

V and J are TRBV20-1 and TRBJ1-2; D call uncertain. The V and J ends lost 5 bases and 4 bases respectively, with 17 bases between them. Germline lookup yields CDR1 DFQATT and CDR2 SNEGSKA (reference sequence). The CDR3 spans 14 residues. The CDR3 DNA is TGCAGTGCTGTCGGCCCAAGCTTAAGCTATGGCTACACCTTC. Its translation: CSAVGPSLSYGYTF.

The J gene is TRBJ1-1, the V gene TRBV29-1, with 9 bases aligning to TRBD1. Germline-derived CDR1 and CDR2 are SQVTM and ANQGSEA. The CDR3 covers 14 residues. The ends lost 6 bases at V and 6 bases at J; junction bases unmatched: 11. DNA for the CDR3: TGCAGCGTCTTAAAAGGGACAGGGCGGGCTGAAGCTTTCTTT. Protein sequence: CSVLKGTGRAEAFF. The entire variable domain, with the rest obtained from reference TRBV29-1 and TRBJ1-1, is as follows: SAVISQKPSRDICQRGTSLTIQCQVDSQVTMMFWYRQQPGQSLTLIATANQGSEATYESGFVIDKFPISRPNLTFSTLTVSNMSPEDSSIYLCSVLKGTGRAEAFFGQGTRLTVV.

This clonotype has at least ten counts. The rearrangement links TRBV7-4 to TRBJ2-7, with TRBD2 identical over 15 bases. V trimming: 5 bases; J trimming: 2 bases; junction bases outside the gene matches: 10. Germline-derived CDR1 and CDR2 are SGHVT and SQSDAQ. CDR3 length equals 18 residues. CDR3 sequence (DNA): TGTGCCAGCAGCGAGGGACTAGCGGGGGGCACTTTCGCCTACGAGCAGTACTTC. Translating gives CASSEGLAGGTFAYEQYF.

The chain couples TRBV28 to TRBJ2-1; TRBD2 matches at 12 bases. Unmatched junction bases numbered 18, after V lost 6 bases and J lost 9 bases. Germline CDR1 reads MDHEN; CDR2 reads SYDVKM. This CDR3 is 18 amino acids long. Written as DNA, the CDR3 is TGTGCCAGCAGCCAAAGACAGGGGCGACTAGCGGGGGATGTTGAGCAGTTCTTC. Translated: CASSQRQGRLAGDVEQFF.

This clonotype was recorded a few times. The chain joins TRBV7-9 to TRBJ1-1; the D gene is possibly TRBD1 (6 bases). CDR1 and CDR2 (germline): SEHNR, FQNEAQ (reference sequence). The CDR3 loop spans 14 amino acids. Trimming cost V 5 bases and J 4 bases, with 14 bases left between them. CDR3 amino acids: CASSVVLGGTEAFF. The DNA of the CDR3 is TGTGCCAGCAGCGTCGTATTAGGGGGCACTGAAGCTTTCTTT.

For this clonotype: Germline is not matched at one junction end, which may reflect a read error. The DNA of the CDR3 is TGTGCCAGCAGTGAAGCGGCATGGGGAGGCACAGATACGCAGGATTTT. As protein: CASSEAAWGGTDTQDF. The chain is built from TRBV6-1 and TRBJ2-3; maybe TRBD2 (6 bases). The CDR3 is 16 amino acids. CDR1 and CDR2 (germline): MNHNS, SASEGT.

This clonotype was picked up a small number of times. V usage is TRBV24-1 and J usage is TRBJ1-1, with no clear D. Per the germline V gene, CDR1 is KGHDR and CDR2 is SFDVKD. CDR3 length: 15 residues. Trimming took off 3 bases at V and 4 bases at J, with 14 bases between the two ends. CDR3 nucleotides: TGTGCCACCAGTGATCCGTTTATGGTTTCCACTGAAGCTTTCTTT. Protein product: CATSDPFMVSTEAFF.

The rearrangement uses TRBV28 and TRBJ2-1; the D gene is possibly TRBD1 (6 bases). Germline loops: CDR1 MDHEN, CDR2 SYDVKM. The CDR3 totals 16 residues. V lost 2 bases and J 4 bases, leaving 15 bases between the germline ends. The CDR3 spells CASSLVTGTSYNEQFF. CDR3 DNA: TGTGCCAGCAGTTTAGTGACAGGCACCTCTTACAATGAGCAGTTCTTC.

This chain links TRBV6-2 or TRBV6-3 with TRBJ2-7, with D possibly matching TRBD1 (6 bases). Germline lookup yields CDR1 MNHEY and CDR2 SVGEGT. Trimming cost V 4 bases and J 0 bases, with 16 bases left between them. There are 16 residues in the CDR3. The CDR3 loop is CASSSTKTGVSYEQYF. The CDR3 DNA follows: TGTGCCAGCAGTTCAACAAAGACAGGTGTCTCCTACGAGCAGTACTTC.

The chain is built from TRBV28 and TRBJ2-3, with a weak D call TRBD2 (7 bases). This CDR3 spans 20 amino acids. The germline gives CDR1 MDHEN, CDR2 SYDVKM. Trimming left V 6 bases short and J 2 bases short, with 30 bases between. CDR3 sequence reads: CASSPGGPLAVYSTTDTQYF. CDR3 DNA: TGTGCCAGCAGCCCCGGGGGGCCTTTAGCCGTATACTCAACCACAGATACGCAGTATTTT.

This clonotype was seen a handful of times. This chain links TRBV19 with TRBJ2-1; 13 nucleotides match TRBD2. This CDR3 is 15 amino acids long. The ends lost 4 bases at V and 10 bases at J; junction bases unmatched: 7. Per germline, CDR1 LNHDA and CDR2 SQIVND (reference sequence). CDR3 residues: CASSTRTSGSWEQFF. DNA for the CDR3: TGTGCCAGTAGTACCCGGACTAGCGGGAGTTGGGAGCAGTTCTTC.

The V gene is TRBV2, the J gene TRBJ2-5; tentative D call: TRBD2 (5 bases). V gave up 6 bases and J gave up 5 bases, with 10 bases separating them. The CDR3 spans 12 residues. Per germline, CDR1 SNHLY and CDR2 FYNNEI. CDR3 loop: CASRIARETQYF. The CDR3 nucleotides read TGTGCCAGCAGGATAGCGCGGGAGACCCAGTACTTC.

The V call is TRBV15, the J call TRBJ2-7; tentative D call: TRBD2 (7 bases). Germline assignment: CDR1 LNHNV and CDR2 YYDKDF (reference sequence). The V gene lost 5 bases and the J gene lost 7 bases, with 21 bases spanning the gap. The CDR3 has 15 residues. The CDR3 here is CATSPAGGRVTEQYF. DNA of the CDR3: TGTGCCACCAGCCCGGCCGGGGGGCGCGTTACGGAGCAGTACTTC.

The genes are TRBV7-2 and TRBJ1-4, with D uncertain. The CDR3 covers 15 residues. Trimming took off 4 bases at V and 0 bases at J, with 9 bases between the two ends. Germline lookup yields CDR1 SGHTA and CDR2 FQGNSA. CDR3 sequence (DNA): TGTGCCAGCAGCTCCCCGCTAGCAACTAATGAAAAACTGTTTTTT. Its translation is CASSSPLATNEKLFF.